This is a list of T cell receptor beta chains from one sample in a study of blood T cells in healthy people across ages. TCRdb reanalysed the 5' RACE reads using MiXCR and keeps one entry per CDR3 protein. Of around 1,800,000 distinct CDR3 sequences listed, roughly 43% are singletons. Sequencing was performed on blood. The source of these receptors is a human donor in good health. Both conserved end residues are part of each CDR3. Fields, in order: J gene, D gene, V gene, CDR3 protein. D genes are given only for firm matches.

J: TRBJ1-5
D: .
V: TRBV19
CDR3: CASSLGTLRGQSQHF

J: TRBJ1-1
D: TRBD1
V: TRBV15
CDR3: CATSREQGAHTEAFF

J: TRBJ1-2
D: TRBD1
V: TRBV20-1
CDR3: CSAREEGAVENYGYTF

J: TRBJ1-1
D: .
V: TRBV24-1
CDR3: CATGDLGDAEAFF

J: TRBJ2-7
D: .
V: TRBV7-9
CDR3: CASSLGWLEQYF

J: TRBJ2-4
D: .
V: TRBV4-2
CDR3: CASSQVKNIQYF

J: TRBJ1-1
D: .
V: TRBV6-2/TRBV6-3
CDR3: CASTDGMNTEAFF

J: TRBJ1-1
D: .
V: TRBV29-1
CDR3: CSAVGTEAFF

J: TRBJ2-3
D: TRBD2
V: TRBV12-3/TRBV12-4
CDR3: CASRPRAGLAPDTQYF

J: TRBJ2-6
D: .
V: TRBV6-1
CDR3: CASSKGMASGANVLTF

J: TRBJ2-1
D: TRBD2
V: TRBV24-1
CDR3: CATSDPAGRDDNEQFF

J: TRBJ2-3
D: .
V: TRBV7-2
CDR3: CASSLGVTDAQYF

J: TRBJ2-4
D: .
V: TRBV5-5
CDR3: CASSLDGPNIQYF

J: TRBJ1-2
D: .
V: TRBV7-9
CDR3: CASSLLNRVYGYTF

J: TRBJ1-4
D: .
V: TRBV4-2
CDR3: CASSQDSSQKLFF

J: TRBJ2-7
D: TRBD2
V: TRBV7-2
CDR3: CASSQRGGYSYEQYF

J: TRBJ1-5
D: .
V: TRBV7-9
CDR3: CASSSVNSEPQHF

J: TRBJ1-5
D: .
V: TRBV4-3
CDR3: CASSQDFIQPQHF

J: TRBJ1-3
D: .
V: TRBV7-2
CDR3: CASSFSGASGNTIYF

J: TRBJ1-4
D: .
V: TRBV4-2
CDR3: CASSQDWRGLKTNEKLFF

J: TRBJ1-5
D: .
V: TRBV29-1
CDR3: CSAVVGGQGQPQHF

J: TRBJ2-1
D: .
V: TRBV3-1
CDR3: CASSLTQGRDEQFF

J: TRBJ2-6
D: TRBD1
V: TRBV7-9
CDR3: CASSHPKRGQISGANVLTF

J: TRBJ1-4
D: .
V: TRBV29-1
CDR3: CSVVFFGGPIEKLFF

J: TRBJ2-3
D: .
V: TRBV5-1
CDR3: CASGPGQTSTDTQYF

J: TRBJ2-5
D: .
V: TRBV12-3/TRBV12-4
CDR3: CASSSGSSPQETQYF

J: TRBJ1-2
D: TRBD1
V: TRBV4-3
CDR3: CASSQDWTGAYGYTF

J: .
D: .
V: TRBV15
CDR3: CATSLRSYNEQYF

J: TRBJ2-5
D: TRBD1
V: TRBV4-3
CDR3: CASSRITGQPKETQYF

J: .
D: .
V: TRBV20-1
CDR3: CSARGEWGGPRSYEQYF

J: TRBJ1-1
D: .
V: TRBV3-1
CDR3: CASSRETGTEAFF

J: TRBJ2-5
D: .
V: TRBV6-2/TRBV6-3
CDR3: CASGEQVSGETQYF

J: TRBJ2-1
D: .
V: TRBV7-6
CDR3: CASSLQENSYNEQFF

J: .
D: .
V: TRBV28
CDR3: CASSYDRSDYNEQYF

J: TRBJ1-1
D: .
V: TRBV5-5
CDR3: CASTRHSNTEAFF

J: TRBJ2-1
D: .
V: TRBV20-1
CDR3: CSARGKSRNEQFF

J: .
D: TRBD2
V: TRBV12-3/TRBV12-4
CDR3: CASSLTSGRAEQYF

J: TRBJ2-3
D: .
V: TRBV4-2
CDR3: CASSQESPQSTDAQYF

J: TRBJ2-5
D: .
V: TRBV9
CDR3: CASSVGGGEETQYF

J: TRBJ2-3
D: TRBD2
V: TRBV5-1
CDR3: CASSSGLAGVWDTQYF

J: TRBJ1-2
D: .
V: TRBV27
CDR3: CASSPGTHYGYTF

J: TRBJ2-2
D: .
V: TRBV12-3/TRBV12-4
CDR3: CASRSRQSGGSGELFF

J: TRBJ1-6
D: .
V: TRBV4-1
CDR3: CASSQGAQYNSPLHF

J: TRBJ2-7
D: .
V: TRBV18
CDR3: CATAAEPNSYEQYF

J: TRBJ2-3
D: TRBD2
V: TRBV7-9
CDR3: CASSMGREGTDTQYF

J: TRBJ2-7
D: TRBD1
V: TRBV18
CDR3: CASSPSTGISYGQYF

J: TRBJ2-4
D: .
V: TRBV10-3
CDR3: CAISEGQSVKNIQYF

J: TRBJ2-6
D: .
V: TRBV7-2
CDR3: CTSSHFGANVLTF

J: TRBJ1-2
D: .
V: TRBV7-2
CDR3: CASSLTKTTDSGYTF

J: TRBJ1-5
D: TRBD1
V: TRBV7-2
CDR3: CASSPGQGYNQPQHF

J: TRBJ2-1
D: .
V: TRBV29-1
CDR3: CSVIQYNEQFF

J: TRBJ2-4
D: .
V: TRBV10-3
CDR3: CAISAGDKNIQYF

J: TRBJ2-1
D: .
V: TRBV2
CDR3: CASSLQVYGGQFF